This T cell receptor (beta chain) was sequenced for a study of T cells in Graves' hyperthyroidism and ophthalmopathy. Findings and caveats of the study: Ophthalmopathy cases were set apart from stable hyperthyroidism by a 13 V-J model.

V shed 0 bases and J shed 3 bases, with 10 bases lying between them. Looked up from germline, CDR1 is SGHDT and CDR2 is YYEEEE. This CDR3 comprises 14 residues. This clonotype was counted between two and nine times. Antigen unknown. RNA transcripts gave rise to amplified TCR beta CDR3 regions. The HTBI primer set was used in a first-round RT-PCR of the TCR CDR3. TCRdb re-called the multiplex PCR reads with MiXCR, one entry per CDR3 protein. The repertoire has nearly 600,000 distinct CDR3 sequences, about 14% of them found once; the top ten carry 5.8%. The sample consisted of blood. The source is a woman in her twenties or thirties with Graves' hyperthyroidism that later progressed to Graves' ophthalmopathy. The gene calls are TRBV5-6 and TRBJ2-7, with no clear D. The CDR3 DNA follows: TGTGCCAGCAGCTTGGAGGTCTCGAGCTACGAGCAGTACTTC. It codes for CASSLEVSSYEQYF.